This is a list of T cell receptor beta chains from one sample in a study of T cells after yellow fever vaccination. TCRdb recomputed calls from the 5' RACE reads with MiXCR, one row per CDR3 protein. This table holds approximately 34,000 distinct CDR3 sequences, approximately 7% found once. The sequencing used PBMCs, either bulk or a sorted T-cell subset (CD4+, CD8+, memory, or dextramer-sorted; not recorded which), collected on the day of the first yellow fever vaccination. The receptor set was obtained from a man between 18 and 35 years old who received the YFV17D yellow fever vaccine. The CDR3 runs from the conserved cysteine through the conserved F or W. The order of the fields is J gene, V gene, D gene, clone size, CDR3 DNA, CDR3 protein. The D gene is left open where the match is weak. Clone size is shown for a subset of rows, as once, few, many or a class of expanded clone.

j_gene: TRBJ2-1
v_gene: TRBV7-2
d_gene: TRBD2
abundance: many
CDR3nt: TGTGCCAGCAGCTTAGCTAGCGGGGGGGCACGGTTCTTC
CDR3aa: CASSLASGGARFF

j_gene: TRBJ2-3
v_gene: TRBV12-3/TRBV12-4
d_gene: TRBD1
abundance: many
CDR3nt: TGTGCCACGGACAGGGGACGGACGCAGTATTTT
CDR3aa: CATDRGRTQYF

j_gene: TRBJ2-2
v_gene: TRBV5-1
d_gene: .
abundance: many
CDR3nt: TGCGCCAGCAGCTCCGGGACATCATCCGGGGAGCTGTTTTTT
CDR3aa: CASSSGTSSGELFF

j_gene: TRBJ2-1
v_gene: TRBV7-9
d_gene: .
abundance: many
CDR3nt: TGTGCCAGCAGCGCAGGCTCCTACAATGAGCAGTTCTTC
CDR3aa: CASSAGSYNEQFF

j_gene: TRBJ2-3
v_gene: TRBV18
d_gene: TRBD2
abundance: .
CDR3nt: TGTGCCAGCTCACCCCCCAGCCATATAGCGGGGGAGCTCACAGATACGCAGTATTTT
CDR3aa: CASSPPSHIAGELTDTQYF

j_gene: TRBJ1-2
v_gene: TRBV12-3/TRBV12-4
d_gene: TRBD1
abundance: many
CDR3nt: TGTGCCAGCAGAGGACAGGGGAGGGATTATGGCTACACCTTC
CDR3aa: CASRGQGRDYGYTF

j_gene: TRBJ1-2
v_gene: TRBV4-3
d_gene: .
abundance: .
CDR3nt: TGCGCCAGCAGCCAAGGACACTATGGCTACACCTTC
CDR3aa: CASSQGHYGYTF

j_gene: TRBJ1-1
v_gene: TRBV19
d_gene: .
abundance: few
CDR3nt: TGTGCCAGTATCCGGGAAATGAGTCCGAACACTGAAGCTTTCTTT
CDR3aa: CASIREMSPNTEAFF

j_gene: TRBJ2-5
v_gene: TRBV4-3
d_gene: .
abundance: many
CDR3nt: TGCGCCAGCAGCCGGAGCTCGAGCAGGGTAGAGACCCAGTACTTC
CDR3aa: CASSRSSSRVETQYF

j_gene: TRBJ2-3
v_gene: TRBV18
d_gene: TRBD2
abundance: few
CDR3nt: TGTGCCAGCTCACCACCGGCAGCGGGGCCCAGCACAGATACGCAGTATTTT
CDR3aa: CASSPPAAGPSTDTQYF

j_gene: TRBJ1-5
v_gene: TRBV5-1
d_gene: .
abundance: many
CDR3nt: TGCGCCAGCAGCTTGGTAGGGGGGTCGGATCAGCCCCAGCATTTT
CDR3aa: CASSLVGGSDQPQHF

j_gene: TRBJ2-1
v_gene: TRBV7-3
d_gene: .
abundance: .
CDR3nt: TGTGCCAGCAGCTTAGGAGGGACAGACGAGCAGTTCTTC
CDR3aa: CASSLGGTDEQFF

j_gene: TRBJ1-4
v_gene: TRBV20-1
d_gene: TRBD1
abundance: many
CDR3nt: TGCAGTGCTTTGACAGGGGAGAATGAAAAACTGTTTTTT
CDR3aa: CSALTGENEKLFF

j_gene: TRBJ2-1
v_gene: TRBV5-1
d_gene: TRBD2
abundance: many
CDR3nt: TGCGCCAGCAGCTTGGGCTGGCGGGGGGGGTACAATGAGCAGTTCTTC
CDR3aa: CASSLGWRGGYNEQFF

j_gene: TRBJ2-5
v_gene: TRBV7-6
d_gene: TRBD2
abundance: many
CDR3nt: TGTGCCAGCAGCTTATTACTAGCGGAGTCGAGGGGCCAGTACTTC
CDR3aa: CASSLLLAESRGQYF

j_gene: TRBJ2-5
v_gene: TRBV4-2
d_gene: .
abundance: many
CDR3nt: TGTGCCAGCAGCCCTTCGTTAGGGGGAGGGCAAGAGACCCAGTACTTC
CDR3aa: CASSPSLGGGQETQYF

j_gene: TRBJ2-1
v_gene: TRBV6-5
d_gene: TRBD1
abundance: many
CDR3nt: TGTGCCAGCAGGAGGGACAGGGGCGGGAATGAGCAGTTCTTC
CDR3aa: CASRRDRGGNEQFF

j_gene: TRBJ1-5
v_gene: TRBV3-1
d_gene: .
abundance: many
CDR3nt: TGTGCCAGCAGCAGCTACGATCAGCCCCAGCATTTT
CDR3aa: CASSSYDQPQHF

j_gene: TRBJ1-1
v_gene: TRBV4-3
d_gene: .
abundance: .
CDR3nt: TGCGCCAGCAGCCGGCGAGAGGGCGGCAGCGAAGCTTTCTTT
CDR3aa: CASSRREGGSEAFF

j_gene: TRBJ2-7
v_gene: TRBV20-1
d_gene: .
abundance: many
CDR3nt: TGCAGTGCTAGAGATCCGGGGGCAACCTACGAGCAGTACTTC
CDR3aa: CSARDPGATYEQYF

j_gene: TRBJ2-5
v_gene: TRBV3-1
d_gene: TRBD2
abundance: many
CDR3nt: TGTGCCAGCAGCCCCAAGAGCGGGGGGGTAGGAGAGACCCAGTACTTC
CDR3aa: CASSPKSGGVGETQYF

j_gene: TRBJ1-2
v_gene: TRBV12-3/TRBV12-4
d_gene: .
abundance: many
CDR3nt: TGTGCCAGCAGTCCCGGGAGCCGACTGGGCTACACCTTC
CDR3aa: CASSPGSRLGYTF

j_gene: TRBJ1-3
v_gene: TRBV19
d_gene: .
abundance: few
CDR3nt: TGTGCCAGTAGTATGGTGGCCTCTGGAAACACCATATATTTT
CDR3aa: CASSMVASGNTIYF

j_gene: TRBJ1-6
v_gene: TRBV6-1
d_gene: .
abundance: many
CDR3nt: TGTGCCAGCAGTGACCGGTTGGGGCTGAACTATAATTCACCCCTCCACTTT
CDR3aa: CASSDRLGLNYNSPLHF

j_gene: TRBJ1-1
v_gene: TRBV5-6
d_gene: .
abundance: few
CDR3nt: TGTGCCAGCAGCTGGCAGGACTTTGAAGCTTTCTTT
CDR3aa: CASSWQDFEAFF

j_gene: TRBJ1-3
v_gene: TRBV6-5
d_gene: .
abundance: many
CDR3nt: TGTGCCAGCAGTCCAGGGCACTCTGGAAACACCATATATTTT
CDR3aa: CASSPGHSGNTIYF

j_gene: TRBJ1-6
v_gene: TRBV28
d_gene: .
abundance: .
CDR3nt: TGTGCCAGCAGCCCTAGGGGGGGCGATAATTCACCCCTCCACTTT
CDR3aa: CASSPRGGDNSPLHF

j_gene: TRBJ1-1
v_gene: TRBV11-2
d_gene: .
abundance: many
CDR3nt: TGTGCCAGCAGCTTAACCCTGGACACTGAAGCTTTCTTT
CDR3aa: CASSLTLDTEAFF

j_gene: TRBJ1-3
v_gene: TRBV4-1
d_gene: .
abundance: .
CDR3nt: TGCGCCAGCAGCCAAGCGGTTTCGATCGGTGACACCATATATTTT
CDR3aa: CASSQAVSIGDTIYF

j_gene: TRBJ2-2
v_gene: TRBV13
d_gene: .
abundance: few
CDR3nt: TGTGCCAGCAGCTTGGGGGGGCCCGGGGAGCTGTTTTTT
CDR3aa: CASSLGGPGELFF

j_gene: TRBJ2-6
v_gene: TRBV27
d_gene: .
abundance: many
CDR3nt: TGTGCCAGCAGACGACAGCAGAGCTCTGGGGCCAACGTCCTGACTTTC
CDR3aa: CASRRQQSSGANVLTF

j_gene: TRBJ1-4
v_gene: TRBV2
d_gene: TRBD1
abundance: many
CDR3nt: TGTGCCAGCAGTTTAACCGGGACAGGGGGCGCCGGATCTAATGAAAAACTGTTTTTT
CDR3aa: CASSLTGTGGAGSNEKLFF

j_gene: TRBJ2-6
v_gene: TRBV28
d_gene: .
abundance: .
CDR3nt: TGTGCCACCTCTGGACGGGACTCTGGGGCCAACGTCCTGACTTTC
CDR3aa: CATSGRDSGANVLTF

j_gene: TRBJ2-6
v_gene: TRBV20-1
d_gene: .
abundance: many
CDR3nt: TGCAGTGCCTGGGGCGGTGGGGCCAACGTCCTGACTTTC
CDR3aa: CSAWGGGANVLTF

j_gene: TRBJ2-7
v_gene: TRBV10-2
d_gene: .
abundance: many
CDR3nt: TGCGCCAGCCAAGAGCCCTCGGGGACCTTCTACGAGCAGTACTTC
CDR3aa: CASQEPSGTFYEQYF

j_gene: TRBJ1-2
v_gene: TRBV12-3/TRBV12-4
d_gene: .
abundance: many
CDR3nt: TGTGCCAGCACCAACTTGAGGGAAAATAACTATGGCTACACCTTC
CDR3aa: CASTNLRENNYGYTF

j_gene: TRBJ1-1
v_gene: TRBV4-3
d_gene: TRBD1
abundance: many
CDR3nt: TGCGCCAGCAGCCTCGACAGGGAATGGGAAGCTTTCTTT
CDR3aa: CASSLDREWEAFF

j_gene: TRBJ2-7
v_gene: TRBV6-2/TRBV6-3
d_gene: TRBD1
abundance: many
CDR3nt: TGTGCCAGCAGTTACCTAGACAGGGGGCCCTACGAGCAGTACTTC
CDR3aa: CASSYLDRGPYEQYF

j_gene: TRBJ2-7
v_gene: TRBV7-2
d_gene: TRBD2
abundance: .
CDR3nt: TGTGCCAGCAGCTTAGCGCGGGGGGGCTACGAGCAGTACTTC
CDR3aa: CASSLARGGYEQYF

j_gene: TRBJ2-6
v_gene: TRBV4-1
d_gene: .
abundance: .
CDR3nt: TGCGCCAGCAGCGGCCGGGGAACTGACTCTGGGGCCAACGTCCTGACTTTC
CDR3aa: CASSGRGTDSGANVLTF

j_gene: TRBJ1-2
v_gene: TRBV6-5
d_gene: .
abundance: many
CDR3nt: TGTGCCAGCAGTTACTCTGGCAGGTTCGGCGGCTACACCTTC
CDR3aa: CASSYSGRFGGYTF

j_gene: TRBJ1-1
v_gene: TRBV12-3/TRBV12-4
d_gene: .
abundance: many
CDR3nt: TGTGCCAGCAGCCTAGTCCGGGACTATTTTGCTGAAGCTTTCTTT
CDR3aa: CASSLVRDYFAEAFF

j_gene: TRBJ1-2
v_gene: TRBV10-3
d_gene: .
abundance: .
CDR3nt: TGTGCCATCAGTGCTCGCAGCGGGAACTATGGCTACACCTTC
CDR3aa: CAISARSGNYGYTF

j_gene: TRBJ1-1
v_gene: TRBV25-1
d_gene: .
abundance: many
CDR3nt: TGTGCCAGCAGTGAATATAGACAGAACACTGAAGCTTTCTTT
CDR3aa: CASSEYRQNTEAFF

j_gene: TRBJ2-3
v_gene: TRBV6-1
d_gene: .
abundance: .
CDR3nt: TGTGCCAGCAGTGAATTGGGGCCTTCAGATACGCAGTATTTT
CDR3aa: CASSELGPSDTQYF

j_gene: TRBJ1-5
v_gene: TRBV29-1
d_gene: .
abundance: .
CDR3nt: TGCAGCGTTGGGGACGGGGGGCATCAGCCCCAGCATTTT
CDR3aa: CSVGDGGHQPQHF

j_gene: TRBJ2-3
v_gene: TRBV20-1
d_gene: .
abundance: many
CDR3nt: TGCAGTGCTAGAGATGAGCCGATCACAGATACGCAGTATTTT
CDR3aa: CSARDEPITDTQYF

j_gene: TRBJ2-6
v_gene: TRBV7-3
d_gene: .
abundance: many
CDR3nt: TGTGCCAGCAGCCGACAGGAAACCAACGTCCTGACTTTC
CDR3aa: CASSRQETNVLTF

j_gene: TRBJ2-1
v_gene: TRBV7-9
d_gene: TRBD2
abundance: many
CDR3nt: TGTGCCAGCAGCTCCCTTGCGGGGGGGCCAGGTGAGCAGTTCTTC
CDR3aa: CASSSLAGGPGEQFF

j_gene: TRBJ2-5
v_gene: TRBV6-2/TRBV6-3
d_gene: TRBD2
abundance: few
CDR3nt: TGTGCCAGCAGGGGACTAGCGGGGATGATGACCCAGTACTTC
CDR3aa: CASRGLAGMMTQYF

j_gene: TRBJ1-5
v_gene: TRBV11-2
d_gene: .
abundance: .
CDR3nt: TGTGCCAGCAGCTTAGATGGGACAAACCAGCCCCAGCATTTT
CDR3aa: CASSLDGTNQPQHF

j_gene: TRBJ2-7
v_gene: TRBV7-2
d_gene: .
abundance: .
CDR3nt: TGTGCCAGCAGCTTACGGGAAGACGAGCAGTACTTC
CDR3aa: CASSLREDEQYF

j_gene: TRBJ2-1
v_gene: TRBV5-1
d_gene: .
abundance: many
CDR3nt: TGCGCCAGCAGCTTGCTCCCGACCCGGAGGAATGAGCAGTTCTTC
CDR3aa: CASSLLPTRRNEQFF

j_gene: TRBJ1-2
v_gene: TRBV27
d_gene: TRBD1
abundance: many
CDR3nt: TGTGCCAGCAGTTTTACAGGGGGCGCGGGCTACACCTTC
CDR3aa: CASSFTGGAGYTF